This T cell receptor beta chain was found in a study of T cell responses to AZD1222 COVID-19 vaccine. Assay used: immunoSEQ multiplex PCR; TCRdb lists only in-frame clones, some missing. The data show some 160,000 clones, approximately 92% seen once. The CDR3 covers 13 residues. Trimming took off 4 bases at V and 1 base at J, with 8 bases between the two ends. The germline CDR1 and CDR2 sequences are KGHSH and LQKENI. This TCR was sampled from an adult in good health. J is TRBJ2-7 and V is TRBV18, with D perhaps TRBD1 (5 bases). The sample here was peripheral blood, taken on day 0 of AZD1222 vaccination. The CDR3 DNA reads TGTGCCAGCTCACTCGACAGATCCTACGAGCAGTACTTC. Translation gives CASSLDRSYEQYF. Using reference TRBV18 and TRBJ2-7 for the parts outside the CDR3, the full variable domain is NAGVMQNPRHLVRRRGQEARLRCSPMKGHSHVYWYRQLPEEGLKFMVYLQKENIIDESGMPKERFSAEFPKEGPSILRIQQVVRGDSAAYFCASSLDRSYEQYFGPGTRLTVT.